Presented here are 29 T cell receptor beta chains from one specimen sequenced in a study of cytomegalovirus exposure and HLA in healthy donors. The PCR made use of 60 Vbeta and 13 Jbeta primers. TCRdb's table, derived via immunoSEQ multiplex PCR, lists solely in-frame clones and lacks some. Among 90,000 to 140,000 clones listed, around 75% were seen once. Source material: PBMCs. These TCRs come from a man aged 30 to 45 in good health and CMV-seronegative.

The genes are TRBV6-6 and TRBJ2-5, with 10 bases identical to TRBD2. The J call is doubtful: the DNA matches TRBJ2-7 better. Germline V gene data show CDR1 as MNHNY and CDR2 as SVGAGI (reference sequence). This CDR3 has 16 amino acids. DNA for the CDR3: TGTGCCAGCAGCCCAGGGCAGACTAGCGGGTTATACGAGCAGTACTTC. Protein sequence: CASSPGQTSGLYEQYF.

This chain uses TRBV27 with TRBJ2-7, with 7 bases matching TRBD2. CDR1 is MNHEY and CDR2 is SMNVEV in the germline V gene (reference sequence). Trimming cost V 5 bases and J 5 bases; bases outside gene matches: 12. This CDR3 spans 15 amino acids. The chain's CDR3 is CASSQSGAGVHEQYF. The DNA for the CDR3 is TGTGCCAGCAGTCAAAGCGGGGCCGGCGTCCACGAGCAGTACTTC.

The CDR3 nucleotides read TGTGCCAGCAGCCTCCTAGGGACTTATGGCTACACCTTC. It translates to CASSLLGTYGYTF. This chain uses TRBV6-5 with TRBJ1-2; TRBD1 might be the D (5 bases). The CDR3 length is 13 residues. CDR1 is MNHEY, CDR2 SVGAGI, per germline. V was clipped by 6 bases and J by 5 bases, with 13 bases between them.

This chain connects TRBV4-1 to TRBJ1-1, with TRBD1 matching 7 bases. The J segment lost 4 bases and the V segment lost 3 bases, leaving 5 bases of the junction unmatched. The CDR3 totals 14 residues. Germline-derived CDR1 and CDR2 are MGHRA and YSYEKL. The CDR3 sequence is CASSQADRVTEAFF. The CDR3, as DNA: TGCGCCAGCAGCCAGGCTGACAGGGTCACTGAAGCTTTCTTT.

This clone was recorded only once. The rearrangement uses TRBV28 and TRBJ2-1; 11 nucleotides align to TRBD2. The CDR3 contains 15 residues. The germline V gene has CDR1 MDHEN and CDR2 SYDVKM. V lost 5 bases, J lost 5 bases, and 5 bases stayed unmatched. In nucleotides, the CDR3 is TGTGCCAGCAGTATACCGGGACTAGCGGACAATGAGCAGTTCTTC. Its protein is CASSIPGLADNEQFF.

This rearrangement joins TRBV6-5 to TRBJ1-2; no firm D call. The CDR3 contains 15 residues. Per germline, CDR1 MNHEY and CDR2 SVGAGI. Trimming left V 2 bases short and J 4 bases short, with 14 bases between. CDR3 amino acids: CASSYLDGNGYGYTF. Here the CDR3 DNA reads TGTGCCAGCAGTTACCTTGACGGGAACGGCTATGGCTACACCTTC.

V and J are TRBV6-1 and TRBJ2-3; tentative D call: TRBD1 (5 bases). Trimming shortened V by 3 bases and J by 4 bases, and 8 bases separated the two germline ends. The V gene's germline CDR1 is MNHNS and CDR2 SASEGT. The CDR3 is 13 residues long. The CDR3 coding sequence is TGTGCCAGCAGTGACAGGGCCCCAGATACGCAGTATTTT. Its translation is CASSDRAPDTQYF.

This chain connects TRBV6-5 to TRBJ1-2, with TRBD1 matching over 7 bases. The CDR3 runs 13 residues. Germline values: CDR1 MNHEY, CDR2 SVGAGI. Trimming cost V 6 bases and J 7 bases; bases outside gene matches: 8. CDR3 region: CASSFDRVGGYTF. The CDR3 region has the DNA TGTGCCAGCAGCTTCGACAGGGTCGGTGGCTACACCTTC.

The chain joins TRBV9 to TRBJ1-3; possibly TRBD1 for D (5 bases). V lost 4 bases, J lost 0 bases, and 11 bases lay in between. The CDR3 is made up of 15 amino acids. CDR1 is SGDLS, CDR2 YYNGEE, per germline. The CDR3 nucleotides are TGTGCCAGCAGCCGCGCAGGGTCCTCTGGAAACACCATATATTTT. Translating it yields CASSRAGSSGNTIYF.

This clone has more than one count but fewer than ten. The chain carries TRBV4-1 and TRBJ2-7, with 10 bases matching TRBD2. Germline assignment: CDR1 MGHRA and CDR2 YSYEKL. V was pared by 2 bases and J by 4 bases, with 8 bases of the junction left unmatched. The CDR3 is made up of 16 amino acids. CDR3 amino acids: CASSQIGAGGQYEQYF. The CDR3 nucleotides are TGCGCCAGCAGCCAAATTGGAGCGGGGGGGCAATACGAGCAGTACTTC.

This chain links TRBV30 with TRBJ1-2; D may be TRBD1 (5 bases). Germline loops: CDR1 GTSNPN, CDR2 SVGIG (reference sequence). The V and J ends lost 3 bases and 8 bases respectively, with 13 bases between them. This CDR3 has 12 residues. CDR3 sequence: CAWREQQGGYTF. The DNA of the CDR3 is TGTGCCTGGAGGGAACAGCAGGGAGGCTACACCTTC.

This rearrangement joins TRBV14 to TRBJ1-2; 10 bases align to TRBD1. The CDR3 runs 15 residues. Germline values: CDR1 SGHDN, CDR2 FVKESK. Germline trimming cut 1 base from V and 6 bases from J; bases unmatched to any gene: 5. The CDR3 here is CASSQAGTGAHGYTF. The CDR3 DNA reads TGTGCCAGCAGCCAAGCCGGGACAGGGGCCCATGGCTACACCTTC. Full variable domain (rest looked up from reference TRBV14 and TRBJ1-2): EAGVTQFPSHSVIEKGQTVTLRCDPISGHDNLYWYRRVMGKEIKFLLHFVKESKQDESGMPNNRFLAERTGGTYSTLKVQPAELEDSGVYFCASSQAGTGAHGYTFGSGTRLTVV.

The chain employs TRBV2 and TRBJ2-3; D ambiguous. CDR1 and CDR2 from the germline V gene are SNHLY and FYNNEI. V gave up 2 bases and J gave up 0 bases, with 6 bases separating them. The CDR3 spans 14 residues. The CDR3, as DNA: TGTGCCAGCAGTGAACGCCTAAGCACAGATACGCAGTATTTT. This encodes CASSERLSTDTQYF.

The rearrangement joins TRBV28 to TRBJ1-5, with D possibly TRBD1 on 6 matching bases. V was trimmed by 7 bases and J by 4 bases, leaving 14 bases between them. CDR1 is MDHEN, CDR2 SYDVKM, per germline. This CDR3 is built from 14 residues. This CDR3 reads CASNRGGQNQPQHF. CDR3 in DNA: TGTGCCAGCAACCGGGGGGGGCAAAATCAGCCCCAGCATTTT.

CDR3 protein: CASSRQGFYTDTQYF. For the CDR3, the DNA is TGCGCCAGCAGCCGACAGGGGTTTTACACAGATACGCAGTATTTT. This rearrangement joins TRBV5-1 to TRBJ2-3, with 8 positions matching TRBD1. Germline CDR1 and CDR2: SGHRS and YFSETQ. This CDR3 spans 15 amino acids. With V trimmed by 4 bases and J by 2 bases, 6 bases remained unmatched.

This clone appeared a single time. The rearrangement joins TRBV28 to TRBJ1-5, with 8 bases identical to TRBD1. V gave up 5 bases and J gave up 5 bases; unmatched junction bases: 8. This CDR3 has 15 residues. From germline, CDR1 is MDHEN and CDR2 SYDVKM. The CDR3 spells CASSPPDREDQPQHF. DNA of the CDR3: TGTGCCAGCAGTCCCCCGGACAGGGAGGATCAGCCCCAGCATTTT.

This clone has a handful of counts. The V call is TRBV6-5, the J call TRBJ1-2; D is unresolved. Germline CDR1 is MNHEY and CDR2 is SVGAGI. The CDR3 extends over 13 amino acids. Deletions cut 2 bases from V and 4 bases from J, with 8 bases between. DNA of the CDR3: TGTGCCAGCAGTTACAGGGAGACCTATGGCTACACCTTC. Translated, it gives CASSYRETYGYTF.

The genes are TRBV14 and TRBJ2-7; 12 bases line up with TRBD2. Germline CDR1 SGHDN, CDR2 FVKESK. J was trimmed by 1 base and V by 4 bases; bases with no gene match: 14. CDR3 length: 19 residues. CDR3 DNA: TGTGCCAGCAGCCTCCGGACTAGCGGGGACCCATCGAAATCCTACGAGCAGTACTTC. Protein: CASSLRTSGDPSKSYEQYF.

The V gene is TRBV5-1, the J gene TRBJ2-7, with 10 bases aligning to TRBD1. With V trimmed by 2 bases and J by 7 bases, 6 bases remained unmatched. CDR1 is SGHRS and CDR2 is YFSETQ in the germline V gene. This CDR3 contains 14 residues. The CDR3 DNA sequence: TGCGCCAGCAGCTTCGGGACAGGGGTAGGTGAGCAGTACTTC. This encodes CASSFGTGVGEQYF.

About this clone: The sample has other DNA sequences that encode this CDR3 too. The rearrangement joins TRBV6-5 to TRBJ2-7, with D possibly matching TRBD1 (6 bases). This CDR3 region has 14 residues. Looked up from germline, CDR1 is MNHEY and CDR2 is SVGAGI. V was shortened by 3 bases and J by 0 bases, with 9 bases between the two germline ends. The DNA for the CDR3 is TGTGCCAGCAGTTATAGGGACACCTCCTACGAGCAGTACTTC. Translated: CASSYRDTSYEQYF.

V is TRBV7-3 and J is TRBJ2-1; perhaps TRBD2 as D (5 bases). Trimming took 5 bases from V and 7 from J, leaving 12 bases between them. This CDR3 region has 13 residues. Looked up from germline, CDR1 is SGHTA and CDR2 is FQGTGA. The CDR3 loop is CASSAGKANEQFF. In nucleotides, the CDR3 is TGTGCCAGCAGCGCCGGGAAGGCAAATGAGCAGTTCTTC.

The chain couples TRBV30 to TRBJ1-1; a possible D gene is TRBD1 (5 bases). Trimming removed 3 bases at V and 12 bases at J, with 20 bases between. Germline-derived CDR1 and CDR2 are GTSNPN and SVGIG (reference sequence). CDR3 length: 13 amino acids. The CDR3 nucleotides read TGTGCCTGGAGGATTGGGGGGGTACGACTTACTTTCTTT. Protein product: CAWRIGGVRLTFF.

This clone was found once. The V and J genes are TRBV5-1 and TRBJ2-5; 7 bases are shared with TRBD1. With the DNA end fitting TRBJ2-7 better, the J assignment may be wrong. The germline gives CDR1 SGHRS, CDR2 YFSETQ. The CDR3 totals 14 residues. In DNA form, the CDR3 reads TGCGCCAGCAGCTTGGGGGACAGCTCCTACGAGCAGTACTTC. Translation gives CASSLGDSSYEQYF.

On this clone: One end of the junction does not line up with germline, which may come from a read error. The chain links TRBV9 to TRBJ2-2; D might be TRBD2 (6 bases). This CDR3 spans 17 amino acids. Per germline, CDR1 SGDLS and CDR2 YYNGEE. CDR3 DNA sequence: TGTGCCAGCAGTGTAGCGGAGACGTGGGCGAACACCGGGGAGCTGTTTTTT. Its translation is CASSVAETWANTGELFF.

The V call is TRBV29-1, the J call TRBJ2-5; the match to TRBD2 covers 10 bases. The germline gives CDR1 SQVTM, CDR2 ANQGSEA. The CDR3 runs to 13 residues. The J segment lost 5 bases and the V segment lost 6 bases, leaving 6 bases of the junction unmatched. The CDR3 sequence is CSVGTSVAETQYF. DNA for the CDR3: TGCAGCGTCGGGACTAGCGTTGCGGAGACCCAGTACTTC. Full variable domain (outside the CDR3, taken from reference TRBV29-1 and TRBJ2-5): SAVISQKPSRDICQRGTSLTIQCQVDSQVTMMFWYRQQPGQSLTLIATANQGSEATYESGFVIDKFPISRPNLTFSTLTVSNMSPEDSSIYLCSVGTSVAETQYFGPGTRLLVL.

V gene TRBV9 combines with J gene TRBJ2-2; maybe TRBD1 (7 bases). Germline V lookup: CDR1 SGDLS, CDR2 YYNGEE. Trimming left V 4 bases short and J 4 bases short, with 14 bases between. The CDR3 totals 15 residues. CDR3 nucleotides: TGTGCCAGCAGCCCCAGGGGGGACGGCACCGGGGAGCTGTTTTTT. Residues: CASSPRGDGTGELFF.

The V call is TRBV28, the J call TRBJ2-1, with 11 bases aligning to TRBD2. Germline trimming cut 5 bases from V and 12 bases from J; bases unmatched to any gene: 18. In germline, CDR1 is MDHEN, CDR2 SYDVKM. CDR3 length equals 17 residues. CDR3 coding DNA: TGTGCCAGCAGTCACCCGGACAGGGTGGGAACTAGCGGGAGGCAGTTCTTC. Protein sequence: CASSHPDRVGTSGRQFF.

The V gene is TRBV2, the J gene TRBJ2-3; a weak D match, TRBD1 (8 bases). The CDR3 runs to 14 residues. Germline CDR1 reads SNHLY; CDR2 reads FYNNEI. V was pared by 6 bases and J by 3 bases, with 13 bases between. DNA of the CDR3: TGTGCCAGCAGCCCACAGGGGGGGACAGATACGCAGTATTTT. Translated, it gives CASSPQGGTDTQYF.

The chain couples TRBV7-9 to TRBJ2-1; no firm D call. Per the germline V gene, CDR1 is SEHNR and CDR2 is FQNEAQ (reference sequence). V lost 3 bases, J lost 5 bases, and 11 bases lay in between. The CDR3 is 14 amino acids. The CDR3 DNA follows: TGTGCCAGCAGCTTGTCCCGAAGCGACAATGAGCAGTTCTTC. It yields the protein CASSLSRSDNEQFF.